A selection of T cell receptor beta chains follows, all from one sample in a study of Ad26.COV2.S vaccination and SARS-CoV-2 variants. Clones were read by immunoSEQ multiplex PCR, and TCRdb kept only the in-frame ones, dropping some. The sample shows hundreds of thousands of clones, roughly 90% of them seen only once. The sample was peripheral blood, taken in a trial of Ad26.COV2.S vaccine versus placebo. The receptors stem from a person between 18 and 60 years old who received the Ad26.COV2.S COVID-19 vaccine or a placebo. Each CDR3 is given with its conserved first and last residue. D genes are given only for firm matches. Expanded clones are given a class, and other clones once, few, many or no size at all.

d_gene	len	abundance	j_gene	v_gene	CDR3aa	CDR3nt
-	17	-	TRBJ1-2	TRBV5-4	CASSFAPTGPAGVGYTF	TGTGCCAGCAGCTTCGCGCCTACAGGACCGGCTGGTGTAGGCTACACCTTC
TRBD1	13	-	TRBJ1-2	TRBV7-2	CASRPTGVYGYTF	TGTGCCAGCAGACCAACAGGGGTCTATGGCTACACCTTC
TRBD2	14	-	TRBJ2-7	TRBV2	CARAASGSLYEQYF	TGTGCCAGAGCTGCTAGCGGGTCCCTCTACGAGCAGTACTTC
TRBD2	16	once	TRBJ2-5	TRBV4-3	CASSRAGLAGEETQYF	TGCGCCAGCAGCCGAGCGGGACTAGCGGGGGAAGAGACCCAGTACTTC
TRBD1	17	-	TRBJ2-7	TRBV11-2	CASSLDRGQGYSYEQYF	TGTGCCAGCAGCTTAGACCGAGGACAGGGCTACTCCTACGAGCAGTACTTC
-	13	once	TRBJ2-7	TRBV11-2	CASSFPTSYEQYF	TGTGCCAGCAGCTTTCCGACCTCCTACGAGCAGTACTTC
TRBD2	16	-	TRBJ2-2	TRBV6-1	CASSEGRGGLTGELFF	TGTGCCAGCAGTGAAGGTCGGGGGGGGCTGACCGGGGAGCTGTTTTTT
-	15	-	TRBJ2-2	TRBV9	CASSDRSANTGELFF	TGTGCCAGCAGCGACAGGTCCGCGAACACCGGGGAGCTGTTTTTT
-	14	-	TRBJ2-3	TRBV3-1/TRBV3-2	CASSQFAATDTQYF	TGTGCCAGCAGCCAATTTGCGGCAACAGATACGCAGTATTTT
TRBD1	17	-	TRBJ1-1	TRBV3-1/TRBV3-2	CASSQDHRGLRNTEAFF	TGTGCCAGCAGCCAAGATCATAGGGGGCTAAGGAACACTGAAGCTTTCTTT
-	17	-	TRBJ2-3	TRBV9	CASSARGGGTSTDTQYF	TGTGCCAGCAGCGCCCGAGGAGGTGGTACTAGCACAGATACGCAGTATTTT
TRBD2	21	-	TRBJ2-4	TRBV19	CASSSSPGTSGSKVAKNIQYF	TGTGCCAGTAGTAGCAGTCCCGGGACTAGCGGGAGTAAGGTAGCCAAAAACATTCAGTACTTC
-	13	-	TRBJ1-1	TRBV6-2/TRBV6-3	CASSPFLGLWAFF	TGTGCCAGCAGTCCCTTCCTCGGTTTGTGGGCTTTCTTT
-	14	once	TRBJ1-3	TRBV3-1/TRBV3-2	CASSQTASRNTIYF	TGTGCCAGCAGCCAAACAGCTAGCCGAAACACCATATATTTT
-	15	-	TRBJ2-5	TRBV5-1	CASSLGSQVGETQYF	TGCGCCAGCAGCTTGGGTAGTCAGGTAGGAGAGACCCAGTACTTC
-	15	-	TRBJ1-2	TRBV15	CATSRVNRAPYGYTF	TGTGCCACCAGCAGGGTAAACAGGGCCCCCTATGGCTACACCTTC
-	14	few	TRBJ1-1	TRBV5-6	CASSLVSSNTEAFF	TGTGCCAGCAGCTTGGTATCCTCGAACACTGAAGCTTTCTTT
TRBD2	16	-	TRBJ2-3	TRBV5-4	CASSLKLAGGTDTQYF	TGTGCCAGCAGCTTGAAGCTGGCGGGGGGGACAGATACGCAGTATTTT
TRBD2	16	-	TRBJ2-7	TRBV19	CASSTRTGTRTYEQYF	TGTGCCAGTAGTACCCGAACCGGGACTAGAACCTACGAGCAGTACTTC
TRBD1	15	few	TRBJ2-7	TRBV6-5	CASSYRRTGSYEQYF	TGTGCCAGCAGTTACCGACGGACAGGGTCGTACGAGCAGTACTTC
-	17	-	TRBJ2-3	TRBV30	CAWSAGWGASSTDTQYF	TGTGCCTGGAGTGCCGGGTGGGGAGCCTCTAGCACAGATACGCAGTATTTT
-	14	-	TRBJ1-3	TRBV5-6	CASSLREAGNTIYF	TGTGCCAGCAGCTTGAGGGAGGCTGGAAACACCATATATTTT
-	17	-	TRBJ2-2	TRBV11-3	CASSLGLGDFFTGELFF	TGTGCCAGCAGCTTAGGTCTCGGGGACTTTTTCACCGGGGAGCTGTTTTTT
-	16	-	TRBJ2-7	TRBV14	CASSQDLGLSSYEQYF	TGTGCCAGCAGCCAAGATCTCGGTCTGAGCTCCTACGAGCAGTACTTC
TRBD1	13	-	TRBJ2-5	TRBV24-1	CATSRTGRETQYF	TGTGCCACCAGCCGGACAGGGCGGGAGACCCAGTACTTC